The clone carrying this T cell receptor beta chain was detected a few times. Its specificity is unknown. The sample originates from a study of beta chain features in type 1 diabetes. The wider study: Regarding age, gender and cell yields, patients proved similar to healthy donors.

V lost 0 bases, J lost 7 bases, and 7 bases stayed unmatched. The length of the CDR3 is 16 residues. Germline values: CDR1 GTSNPN, CDR2 SVGIG (reference sequence). Study outcomes and limitations: Significant though moderate, a shortening of TCRB CDR3s appeared in all four CD4+ subsets of Type 1 diabetes patients.

The authors reverse transcribed all of the isolated RNA, so sequencing captured expressed TCRB transcripts. Clones were read by immunoSEQ multiplex PCR, and TCRdb kept only the in-frame ones, dropping some. In the table there are about 700,000 clones, about an eighth of which are singletons. The sequencing input was naive CD4+ T cells from blood. The chain has TRBV30 and TRBJ2-2, with 11 bases fitting TRBD1. The receptor was isolated from a man aged 18-30 years with type 1 diabetes. The CDR3 sequence is CAWSVPPGQGVGELFF. The CDR3 nucleotides read TGTGCCTGGAGTGTACCCCCGGGACAGGGGGTCGGGGAGCTGTTTTTT.